These 31 T cell receptor beta chains came from one sample sequenced in a study of cytomegalovirus exposure and HLA in healthy donors. Amplification used 60 Vbeta primers and 13 Jbeta primers. Clones were sequenced by immunoSEQ multiplex PCR, and TCRdb holds only the in-frame ones, with some missing. Here the sample spans 150,000 to 200,000 clones, about four fifths being singletons. The sequencing input was PBMCs. Receptor source: a woman aged 45-65 years in good health and CMV-seronegative.

V usage is TRBV11-1 and J usage is TRBJ2-2, with 8 bases fitting TRBD2. The V and J ends lost 8 bases and 3 bases, in that order; junction bases with no gene match: 5. CDR1 SGHAT and CDR2 FQDESV come from the germline V gene (reference sequence). The CDR3 spans 14 residues. CDR3 DNA: TGTGCCAGCCGGGGGGGGGCTTACACCGGGGAGCTGTTTTTT. Its protein is CASRGGAYTGELFF.

The chain combines TRBV9 with TRBJ1-1; TRBD1 agrees at 8 bases. The CDR3 sequence is 13 residues long. Germline-derived CDR1 and CDR2 are SGDLS and YYNGEE. V shed 4 bases, J shed 5 bases, and the junction held 4 bases outside the gene matches. CDR3 sequence: CASSRQGRTEAFF. The CDR3 DNA sequence: TGTGCCAGCAGCCGACAGGGGCGGACTGAAGCTTTCTTT. Full variable domain (missing parts from reference TRBV9 and TRBJ1-1): DSGVTQTPKHLITATGQRVTLRCSPRSGDLSVYWYQQSLDQGLQFLIQYYNGEERAKGNILERFSAQQFPDLHSELNLSSLELGDSALYFCASSRQGRTEAFFGQGTRLTVV.

This sequence joins TRBV19 and TRBJ1-1; D gene unclear. CDR3 length equals 13 residues. CDR1 and CDR2 from the germline V gene are LNHDA and SQIVND (reference sequence). Trimming shortened V by 3 bases and J by 4 bases, and 9 bases separated the two germline ends. This CDR3 is CASSINGVTEAFF. CDR3 nucleotides: TGTGCCAGTAGTATTAACGGGGTCACTGAAGCTTTCTTT.

The chain recombines TRBV4-1 with TRBJ1-1; perhaps TRBD1 as D (6 bases). From germline, CDR1 is MGHRA and CDR2 YSYEKL. Trimming pared 1 base from V and 2 bases from J, leaving 14 bases between. This CDR3 contains 16 residues. This CDR3 is CASSQGGGVSNTEAFF. CDR3 DNA sequence: TGCGCCAGCAGCCAAGGGGGGGGCGTCAGCAACACTGAAGCTTTCTTT.

The J gene is TRBJ2-1, the V gene TRBV19, with no clear D. The V gene's germline CDR1 is LNHDA and CDR2 SQIVND (reference sequence). The CDR3 contains 13 residues. Trimming removed 3 bases at V and 5 bases at J, with 8 bases between. The CDR3 protein is CASSMAANNEQFF. The CDR3 coding sequence is TGTGCCAGTAGTATGGCGGCCAACAATGAGCAGTTCTTC.

This clone was recorded a few times. In DNA, the CDR3 is TGTGCCAGCAGCCGCGGGAGTTGGGGAGAGACCCAGTACTTC. This codes for CASSRGSWGETQYF. This sequence joins TRBV6-5 and TRBJ2-5; 7 bases are a match to TRBD2. After removal of 6 bases from V and 4 bases from J, the junction contained 8 bases not matched to a gene. This CDR3 contains 14 residues. Germline CDR1 and CDR2: MNHEY and SVGAGI.

The CDR3 sequence is CASTEDRGGRYGYTF. DNA for the CDR3: TGTGCCAGTACCGAGGACAGGGGCGGGCGCTATGGCTACACCTTC. V is TRBV19 and J is TRBJ1-2; 9 bases map to TRBD1. J gave up 4 bases and V 7 bases, and 10 bases lay outside the gene matches. Germline assignment: CDR1 LNHDA and CDR2 SQIVND (reference sequence). This CDR3 comprises 15 residues.

J is TRBJ1-2 and V is TRBV7-9; possibly TRBD1 for D (5 bases). Germline CDR1 SEHNR, CDR2 FQNEAQ (reference sequence). V was shortened by 4 bases and J by 0 bases, with 12 bases between the two germline ends. This CDR3 spans 15 amino acids. The CDR3 protein is CASSSQGVPNYGYTF. CDR3 nucleotide sequence: TGTGCCAGCAGCTCCCAAGGGGTACCTAACTATGGCTACACCTTC.

The CDR3 loop reads CASSKPGGNTGELFF. CDR3 DNA: TGTGCCAGCAGCAAGCCAGGGGGGAACACCGGGGAGCTGTTTTTT. The chain couples TRBV9 to TRBJ2-2; 7 positions agree with TRBD1. The length of the CDR3 is 15 residues. Germline lookup yields CDR1 SGDLS and CDR2 YYNGEE. Trimming removed 4 bases from V and 1 base from J; junction bases left unmatched: 4.

The chain joins TRBV2 to TRBJ1-2; D might be TRBD1 (6 bases). V was trimmed by 2 bases and J by 4 bases, leaving 11 bases between them. This CDR3 contains 14 residues. Germline assignment: CDR1 SNHLY and CDR2 FYNNEI. CDR3 in DNA: TGTGCCAGCAGTGAAATGACAGGCCCCTATGGCTACACCTTC. It codes for CASSEMTGPYGYTF.

The chain uses TRBV28 and TRBJ2-5; 10 bases agree with TRBD1. Germline V gene data show CDR1 as MDHEN and CDR2 as SYDVKM. The CDR3 is 16 residues long. V was pared by 3 bases and J by 7 bases, with 11 bases of the junction left unmatched. The CDR3 sequence: CASSLTYEGTGVTQYF. In nucleotides, the CDR3 is TGTGCCAGCAGTTTGACCTACGAAGGGACAGGGGTGACCCAGTACTTC.

The rearrangement joins TRBV2 to TRBJ2-3; 7 nucleotides match TRBD2. This CDR3 contains 15 residues. J lost 2 bases, V lost 4 bases, and 6 bases had no gene match. Germline CDR1 reads SNHLY; CDR2 reads FYNNEI. DNA for the CDR3: TGTGCCAGCAGTGCTGGCGGGGGTACCACAGATACGCAGTATTTT. As protein: CASSAGGGTTDTQYF.

The CDR3 loop reads CASSLSGITANEQFF. The CDR3 DNA sequence: TGTGCCAGCAGCCTTAGCGGGATAACAGCCAATGAGCAGTTCTTC. The chain uses TRBV7-3 and TRBJ2-1, with TRBD2 matching over 8 bases. V trimming: 5 bases; J trimming: 6 bases; junction bases outside the gene matches: 9. This CDR3 is 15 amino acids long. CDR1 and CDR2 from the germline V gene are SGHTA and FQGTGA.

This clone turned up a few times. The rearrangement uses TRBV7-2 and TRBJ2-7, with 10 bases lining up with TRBD2. CDR1 is SGHTA and CDR2 is FQGNSA in the germline V gene. The CDR3 has 15 amino acids. The ends lost 5 bases at V and 6 bases at J; junction bases unmatched: 10. This chain's CDR3 is CASSVVSGGASEQYF. CDR3 nucleotides: TGTGCCAGCAGCGTAGTGAGCGGGGGGGCCTCCGAGCAGTACTTC. The whole variable domain, remainder taken from reference TRBV7-2 and TRBJ2-7, is GAGVSQSPSNKVTEKGKDVELRCDPISGHTALYWYRQSLGQGLEFLIYFQGNSAPDKSGLPSDRFSAERTGGSVSTLTIQRTQQEDSAVYLCASSVVSGGASEQYFGPGTRLTVT.

This chain links TRBV7-6 with TRBJ2-2; 9 nucleotides line up with TRBD1. The CDR3 is 15 residues long. The germline gives CDR1 SGHVS, CDR2 FNYEAQ. Trimming at V came to 2 bases and at J to 4 bases, leaving 2 bases not matched to a gene. CDR3 DNA sequence: TGTGCCAGCAGCTTAATGACAGGGGGCACCGGGGAGCTGTTTTTT. It encodes CASSLMTGGTGELFF. The whole variable domain, filled in from reference TRBV7-6 and TRBJ2-2, reads GAGVSQSPRYKVTKRGQDVALRCDPISGHVSLYWYRQALGQGPEFLTYFNYEAQQDKSGLPNDRFSAERPEGSISTLTIQRTEQRDSAMYRCASSLMTGGTGELFFGEGSRLTVL.

The rearrangement joins TRBV6-5 to TRBJ1-2, with D hard to call. The germline V and J ends were trimmed by 0 bases and 2 bases, with 7 bases remaining between them. CDR1 is MNHEY, CDR2 SVGAGI, per germline. The CDR3 spans 14 residues. CDR3 sequence reads: CASSYSNTNYGYTF. CDR3 nucleotides: TGTGCCAGCAGTTACTCGAACACCAACTATGGCTACACCTTC.

CDR3 residues: CASSPRGLAVNTGELFF. CDR3 nucleotide sequence: TGTGCCAGTAGTCCCAGGGGACTAGCGGTTAACACCGGGGAGCTGTTTTTT. The chain combines TRBV19 with TRBJ2-2; 11 bases line up with TRBD2. J was trimmed by 2 bases and V by 5 bases; bases with no gene match: 7. Germline CDR1 is LNHDA and CDR2 is SQIVND (reference sequence). The CDR3 length is 17 residues.

This chain connects TRBV5-4 to TRBJ2-3; no firm D call. Germline V gives CDR1 SGHNT, CDR2 YYREEE (reference sequence). Trimming cost V 0 bases and J 2 bases, with 7 bases left between them. There are 14 residues in the CDR3. In DNA form, the CDR3 reads TGTGCCAGCAGCTTGGGTATTTCCACAGATACGCAGTATTTT. Protein sequence: CASSLGISTDTQYF.

Only a few counts were recorded for this clone. V and J are TRBV6-5 and TRBJ2-1, with 8 bases identical to TRBD2. The germline V gene has CDR1 MNHEY and CDR2 SVGAGI. CDR3 length equals 15 residues. The V segment lost 2 bases and the J segment 5 bases; nucleotides outside the gene matches: 5. For the CDR3, the DNA is TGTGCCAGCAGTTACGTTTCGGGAGGGGACAATGAGCAGTTCTTC. Amino acid sequence: CASSYVSGGDNEQFF.

This rearrangement joins TRBV5-1 to TRBJ2-1; 10 nucleotides match TRBD2. This CDR3 is built from 17 residues. The junction had 10 bases not matched to a gene; V was cut back by 2 bases and J by 5 bases. Germline loops: CDR1 SGHRS, CDR2 YFSETQ. The CDR3 DNA is TGCGCCAGCAGCTTTCCCCTCTCTAGCGGGAGTGACAATGAGCAGTTCTTC. Translating it yields CASSFPLSSGSDNEQFF. Full variable domain (missing parts from reference TRBV5-1 and TRBJ2-1): KAGVTQTPRYLIKTRGQQVTLSCSPISGHRSVSWYQQTPGQGLQFLFEYFSETQRNKGNFPGRFSGRQFSNSRSEMNVSTLELGDSALYLCASSFPLSSGSDNEQFFGPGTRLTVL.

The gene calls are TRBV10-3 and TRBJ2-1; TRBD2 matches 11 bases. The V segment lost 0 bases and the J segment 0 bases; nucleotides outside the gene matches: 10. This CDR3 is built from 20 residues. Germline lookup yields CDR1 ENHRY and CDR2 SYGVKD. The CDR3 coding sequence is TGTGCCATCAGTGAGTCGCTGACTAGCGGGGTTACAAGCTCCTACAATGAGCAGTTCTTC. This translates into CAISESLTSGVTSSYNEQFF.

The rearrangement uses TRBV18 and TRBJ1-1, with a possible D match to TRBD1 (6 bases). This CDR3 spans 14 amino acids. The germline V gene has CDR1 KGHSH and CDR2 LQKENI. V gave up 5 bases and J gave up 0 bases, with 10 bases separating them. The CDR3 protein is CASSNDRLNTEAFF. In DNA, the CDR3 is TGTGCCAGCTCAAACGACAGGCTGAACACTGAAGCTTTCTTT.

The rearrangement links TRBV7-2 to TRBJ2-7; D perhaps matches TRBD1 (5 bases). The V end was cut by 3 bases, the J end by 6 bases, with 12 bases between. The CDR3 runs to 13 residues. Germline V CDR1 and CDR2: SGHTA, FQGNSA. The CDR3 region has the DNA TGTGCCAGCAGCTTGGCAGGGTCCGGCGAGCAGTACTTC. Residues: CASSLAGSGEQYF.

This clone appeared a few times. This sequence joins TRBV7-9 and TRBJ1-5, with no clear D. This CDR3 is built from 16 residues. Trimming cost V 1 base and J 5 bases, with 15 bases left between them. From germline, CDR1 is SEHNR and CDR2 FQNEAQ (reference sequence). CDR3 amino acids: CASSLGVGGEDQPQHF. In DNA, the CDR3 is TGTGCCAGCAGCTTAGGAGTCGGTGGTGAGGATCAGCCCCAGCATTTT.

The V and J genes are TRBV6-5 and TRBJ1-6; D ambiguous. Deletions cut 2 bases from V and 14 bases from J, with 10 bases between. This CDR3 comprises 12 residues. Germline V gene lookup returns CDR1 MNHEY and CDR2 SVGAGI. The CDR3 region has the DNA TGTGCCAGCAGTTACCGAGGGTCGGCCCTCCACTTT. Translated, it gives CASSYRGSALHF.

The chain couples TRBV9 to TRBJ1-1; a weak D match, TRBD1 (5 bases). CDR3 size: 12 residues. Trimming pared 3 bases from V and 4 bases from J, leaving 7 bases between. CDR1 SGDLS and CDR2 YYNGEE come from the germline V gene. The CDR3: CASSAGFTEAFF. CDR3 DNA: TGTGCCAGCAGCGCAGGGTTCACTGAAGCTTTCTTT.

V and J are TRBV27 and TRBJ1-1, with D possibly matching TRBD1 (5 bases). From germline, CDR1 is MNHEY and CDR2 SMNVEV (reference sequence). The CDR3 extends over 14 amino acids. The V end lost 3 bases, the J end lost 5 bases, and 13 bases lay between the germline ends. CDR3 sequence reads: CASSFREAGTEAFF. In DNA, the CDR3 is TGTGCCAGCAGTTTCAGGGAGGCAGGAACTGAAGCTTTCTTT.

The V call is TRBV7-2, the J call TRBJ1-1; TRBD1 aligns across 8 bases. The germline CDR1 and CDR2 sequences are SGHTA and FQGNSA. The CDR3 length is 15 residues. V shed 1 base, J shed 1 base, and the junction held 2 bases outside the gene matches. As DNA, the CDR3 is TGTGCCAGCAGCTTAGTAGGGACAGGGAACACTGAAGCTTTCTTT. Translation gives CASSLVGTGNTEAFF.

The CDR3 sequence is CASSPLPWDRVNEQYF. In nucleotides, the CDR3 is TGTGCCAGCTCCCCCCTACCGTGGGACAGGGTCAACGAGCAGTACTTC. The V gene is TRBV18, the J gene TRBJ2-7; the match to TRBD1 covers 9 bases. Germline CDR1 KGHSH, CDR2 LQKENI. The J segment lost 5 bases and the V segment lost 6 bases, leaving 14 bases of the junction unmatched. The CDR3 extends over 16 amino acids.

The J gene is TRBJ2-5, the V gene TRBV7-6; TRBD1 matches at 7 bases. In germline, CDR1 is SGHVS, CDR2 FNYEAQ. J gave up 2 bases and V 3 bases, and 6 bases lay outside the gene matches. The length of the CDR3 is 15 residues. The chain's CDR3 is CASSFYPGQQETQYF. CDR3 DNA: TGTGCCAGCAGCTTCTACCCGGGACAGCAAGAGACCCAGTACTTC.

J is TRBJ2-7 and V is TRBV4-3; 11 bases match TRBD2. After removal of 1 base from V and 8 bases from J, the junction contained 7 bases not matched to a gene. CDR3 size: 15 residues. The V gene's germline CDR1 is LGHNA and CDR2 YSLEER. For the CDR3, the DNA is TGCGCCAGCAGCCAAGGACTAGCGGGGACCTTCAAGCAGTACTTC. Protein sequence: CASSQGLAGTFKQYF.